A selection of T cell receptor beta chains follows, all from one sample in a study of OX40 agonist ivuxolimab in advanced cancers. TCRdb's table, derived via immunoSEQ multiplex PCR, lists solely in-frame clones and lacks some. Among around 80,000 clones, around nine tenths were seen once, and the ten largest hold roughly 2.5%. Specimen: CD4+ or CD8+ T cells sorted from blood, collected in a trial of the OX40 agonist ivuxolimab. The receptors derive from an adult with an advanced solid tumor such as melanoma, head and neck, liver or kidney cancer. Both conserved end residues are part of each CDR3. A D gene is named only where the DNA matches it firmly. Expanded clones are given a class, and other clones once, few, many or no size at all.

TRBJ2-5 TRBV9 - - 15 CASSVAPDRWETQYF TGTGCCAGCAGCGTGGCCCCGGACAGATGGGAGACCCAGTACTTC
TRBJ1-2 TRBV7-9 once TRBD1 15 CASSFGQGDNYGYTF TGTGCCAGCAGCTTCGGACAGGGGGATAACTATGGCTACACCTTC
TRBJ2-5 TRBV5-1 - - 15 CASSLVSQVQETQYF TGCGCCAGCAGCTTGGTCAGCCAGGTCCAAGAGACCCAGTACTTC
TRBJ2-3 TRBV7-3 - TRBD1 14 CASSEQGTTDTQYF TGTGCCAGCAGCGAACAGGGGACCACAGATACGCAGTATTTT
TRBJ1-4 TRBV29-1 - - 19 CSVEVVEGSGTATNEKLFF TGCAGCGTTGAGGTGGTGGAAGGGAGCGGTACTGCAACTAATGAAAAACTGTTTTTT
TRBJ2-5 TRBV19 few - 12 CASSMWEETQYF TGTGCCAGTAGTATGTGGGAAGAGACCCAGTACTTC
TRBJ1-2 TRBV15 - - 15 CATSRDKGPNYGYTF TGTGCCACCAGCAGAGATAAAGGACCTAACTATGGCTACACCTTC
TRBJ1-2 TRBV9 few - 15 CASSVSSKVNYGYTF TGTGCCAGCAGCGTATCTTCGAAAGTCAACTATGGCTACACCTTC
TRBJ2-7 TRBV18 - - 14 CASSPPSFSYEQYF TGTGCCAGCTCACCGCCTAGCTTCAGCTACGAGCAGTACTTC
TRBJ1-5 TRBV5-1 - TRBD1 15 CASSVSTGRNQPQHF TGCGCCAGCAGCGTCTCGACAGGGCGCAATCAGCCCCAGCATTTT
TRBJ1-1 TRBV19 - TRBD1 17 CASSIGTGVTMNTEAFF TGTGCCAGTAGTATAGGGACAGGGGTTACGATGAACACTGAAGCTTTCTTT
TRBJ2-2 TRBV2 - - 14 CASSREKGAGELFF TGTGCCAGCAGTCGGGAAAAAGGGGCCGGGGAGCTGTTTTTT
TRBJ2-7 TRBV2 - TRBD1 14 CASTPTGSSYEQYF TGTGCCAGCACCCCGACAGGGAGCTCCTACGAGCAGTACTTC
TRBJ1-3 TRBV28 - TRBD1 15 CASRGQRSSGNTIYF TGTGCCAGCAGGGGACAGAGAAGCTCTGGAAACACCATATATTTT
TRBJ2-5 TRBV30 once - 12 CAWSDRERGQYF TGTGCCTGGAGTGATCGGGAACGGGGCCAGTACTTC
TRBJ1-5 TRBV19 few - 15 CASKKESTINQPQHF TGTGCCAGTAAAAAGGAGAGCACGATAAATCAGCCCCAGCATTTT
TRBJ1-4 TRBV2 - - 10 CASSDEKLFF TGTGCCAGCAGTGATGAAAAACTGTTTTTT
TRBJ2-3 TRBV7-9 - - 17 CASSQGGQLTGKDTQYF TGTGCCAGCAGCCAAGGTGGGCAGCTTACGGGGAAAGATACGCAGTATTTT
TRBJ2-3 TRBV6-4 - TRBD1 8 CARQGEYF TGTGCCAGACAGGGGGAGTATTTT
TRBJ1-2 TRBV7-2 - TRBD1 17 CASSPGGTGGANYGYTF TGTGCCAGCAGCCCCGGAGGGACAGGGGGCGCCAACTATGGCTACACCTTC
TRBJ1-4 TRBV15 - - 15 CATSRDRGVREKLFF TGTGCCACCAGCAGAGATCGGGGGGTTCGTGAAAAACTGTTTTTT
TRBJ1-3 TRBV18 - - 14 CASSVAVDGNTIYF TGTGCCAGCTCAGTCGCCGTTGATGGAAACACCATATATTTT
TRBJ2-5 TRBV15 - - 16 CAASRDSGGRTKTQYF TGTGCCGCCAGCAGAGATTCTGGGGGGCGCACAAAGACCCAGTACTTC
TRBJ1-3 TRBV10-1 few - 11 CASRPAGTIYF TGCGCCAGCAGGCCAGCAGGCACCATATATTTT
TRBJ2-6 TRBV4-3 - - 15 CASSLDPSGANVLTF TGCGCCAGCAGTCTTGACCCGTCTGGGGCCAACGTCCTGACTTTC
TRBJ2-3 TRBV11-3 - - 18 CASSLGGSLMVGTDTQYF TGTGCCAGCAGCTTAGGAGGGAGCCTCATGGTGGGCACAGATACGCAGTATTTT
TRBJ1-2 TRBV5-1 few TRBD1 15 CASRYSLGTGPGYTF TGCGCCAGCAGATACTCCCTTGGGACAGGGCCTGGCTACACCTTC
TRBJ2-3 TRBV6-6 - - 15 CASNRGLPTTDTQYF TGTGCCAGCAACCGGGGACTCCCAACCACAGATACGCAGTATTTT
TRBJ2-1 TRBV2 - - 12 CASRGQNNEQFF TGTGCCAGCAGGGGACAAAACAATGAGCAGTTCTTC
TRBJ1-2 TRBV28 - - 12 CASSFAQVGYTF TGTGCCAGCAGTTTTGCGCAGGTTGGCTACACCTTC
TRBJ1-6 TRBV4-2 - - 17 CASSQVQGRSYNSPLHF TGTGCCAGCAGCCAAGTCCAGGGACGCTCCTATAATTCACCCCTCCACTTT
TRBJ2-5 TRBV6-1 - - 16 CASSEALGPGSETQYF TGTGCCAGCAGTGAAGCGCTAGGCCCCGGGAGTGAGACCCAGTACTTC
TRBJ2-5 TRBV4-1 once - 15 CASSQETGYQETQYF TGCGCCAGCAGCCAAGAGACAGGCTACCAAGAGACCCAGTACTTC
TRBJ2-3 TRBV4-3 - - 12 CASSQKGDTQYF TGCGCCAGCAGCCAAAAGGGAGATACGCAGTATTTT
TRBJ2-4 TRBV5-5 once - 17 CASSLSGQILAKNIQYF TGTGCCAGCAGCTTGTCCGGACAAATCCTAGCCAAAAACATTCAGTACTTC
TRBJ1-1 TRBV2 - - 16 CASMSGSRPVNTEAFF TGTGCCAGCATGTCCGGGAGCCGACCGGTGAACACTGAAGCTTTCTTT
TRBJ2-3 TRBV2 - - 13 CASSEAGTDTQYF TGTGCCAGCAGTGAAGCGGGCACAGATACGCAGTATTTT
TRBJ1-5 TRBV7-2 few - 16 CASSLVSAFEHQPQHF TGTGCCAGCAGCTTAGTATCGGCATTTGAACATCAGCCCCAGCATTTT
TRBJ2-3 TRBV19 - - 13 CASSIPQADTQYF TGTGCCAGTAGTATCCCCCAGGCAGATACGCAGTATTTT
TRBJ1-6 TRBV6-5 - - 15 CASSYGGGNNSPLHF TGTGCCAGCAGTTACGGGGGAGGGAACAATTCACCCCTCCACTTT
TRBJ1-6 TRBV4-3 - TRBD1 15 CASSPSTGGNSPLHF TGCGCCAGCAGCCCGTCGACAGGGGGCAATTCACCCCTCCACTTT
TRBJ1-2 TRBV5-1 - - 16 CASSGDKRDPNYGYTF TGCGCCAGCTCCGGGGACAAAAGAGACCCTAACTATGGCTACACCTTC
TRBJ1-4 TRBV19 - - 15 CASRNQGFANEKLFF TGTGCCAGTAGGAACCAGGGCTTTGCTAATGAAAAACTGTTTTTT
TRBJ2-3 TRBV28 few - 13 CASSSTYTDTQYF TGTGCCAGCAGTTCGACCTACACAGATACGCAGTATTTT
TRBJ1-1 TRBV7-9 - - 15 CASSVTTGGINEAFF TGTGCCAGCAGCGTCACAACGGGGGGGATAAATGAAGCTTTCTTT
TRBJ1-6 TRBV19 - - 15 CASRPAGRYNSPLHF TGTGCCAGTAGGCCGGCAGGGAGGTATAATTCACCCCTCCACTTT